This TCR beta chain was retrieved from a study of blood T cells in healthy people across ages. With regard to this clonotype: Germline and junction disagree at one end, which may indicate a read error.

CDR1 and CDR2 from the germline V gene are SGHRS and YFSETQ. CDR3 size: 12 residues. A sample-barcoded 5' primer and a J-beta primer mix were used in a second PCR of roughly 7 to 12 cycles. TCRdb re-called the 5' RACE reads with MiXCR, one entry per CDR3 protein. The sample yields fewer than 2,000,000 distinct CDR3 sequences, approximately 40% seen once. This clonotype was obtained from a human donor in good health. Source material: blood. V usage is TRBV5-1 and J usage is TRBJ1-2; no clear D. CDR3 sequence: CTSSFGDDGYTF. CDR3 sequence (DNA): TGCACCAGCAGCTTCGGGGATGATGGCTACACCTTC.